This TCR beta chain came from a study of radiotherapy plus CTLA-4 blockade in lung cancer. At the level of the study: For less than 20% of patients, objective responses occurred, and just over 30% had disease control.

About this clone: Its antigen is not known. The junction departs from the called germline gene at one end, perhaps through a read error.

Broader study findings: Radiotherapy with ipilimumab was followed by blood expansion of tumor-derived clones. Interferon-beta and early blood T cell clone dynamics reportedly predicted response best.

Chemo-refractory metastatic non-small-cell lung cancer patients received focal radiation with ipilimumab CTLA-4 blockade. Sequencing was performed with immunoSEQ multiplex PCR; in TCRdb, only in-frame clones are kept and a portion is missing. The sample consists of about 45,000 clones, 70% to 80% of them appearing once. The source was peripheral blood, collected from a patient treated with radiotherapy plus ipilimumab. The TCR comes from a human donor with non-small cell lung cancer who had stable disease on radiotherapy plus ipilimumab.

CDR3 sequence reads: CASSQDRNSTNTEAFF. The CDR3 DNA is TGCGCCAGCAGCCAAGATAGGAATTCAACGAACACTGAAGCTTTCTTT. The genes are TRBV7-9 and TRBJ1-1; D gene uncertain. The CDR3 is 16 residues long. Germline V gene data show CDR1 as SEHNR and CDR2 as FQNEAQ (reference sequence).